The next 20 T cell receptor beta chains were all read from a single sample in a study of PD-L1 blockade in urothelial cancer. TCRdb's copy holds only in-frame clones and misses some; the assay was immunoSEQ multiplex PCR. This table holds about 43,000 clones, more than 70% found once. The sequenced sample was PBMCs, obtained around atezolizumab (anti-PD-L1) treatment. The receptors were sampled from a woman in her sixties with urothelial cancer.

The chain combines TRBV7-9 with TRBJ1-2; 9 nucleotides match TRBD1. Germline-derived CDR1 and CDR2 are SEHNR and FQNEAQ (reference sequence). V trimming: 5 bases; J trimming: 4 bases; junction bases outside the gene matches: 8. The CDR3 extends over 15 amino acids. CDR3 amino acids: CASSVGTGSPYGYTF. The CDR3 DNA reads TGTGCCAGCAGCGTCGGGACAGGGTCCCCCTATGGCTACACCTTC.

J is TRBJ2-1 and V is TRBV7-6, with D perhaps TRBD2 (6 bases). V lost 2 bases, J lost 0 bases, and 11 bases lay in between. CDR3 length: 16 residues. CDR1 SGHVS and CDR2 FNYEAQ come from the germline V gene. The CDR3 coding sequence is TGTGCCAGCAGCTTAAGGGCGGGGAGCTCCTACAATGAGCAGTTCTTC. This codes for CASSLRAGSSYNEQFF.

The V gene is TRBV7-7, the J gene TRBJ2-1; 9 bases fit TRBD1. Looked up from germline, CDR1 is SSHAT and CDR2 is FNYEAQ (reference sequence). The V segment lost 5 bases and the J segment 3 bases; nucleotides outside the gene matches: 8. This CDR3 has 16 amino acids. CDR3 in DNA: TGTGCCAGCAGCCCGAGACCGGGACAGGGCTACAATGAGCAGTTCTTC. Translation: CASSPRPGQGYNEQFF.

The rearrangement uses TRBV7-6 and TRBJ2-2; TRBD2 aligns across 16 bases. V gave up 1 base and J gave up 4 bases; unmatched junction bases: 12. The CDR3 totals 21 residues. The germline V gene encodes CDR1 SGHVS and CDR2 FNYEAQ. DNA of the CDR3: TGTGCCAGCAGCTTAGGTCCTGCGGGACTAGCGGGAGGGGATGGCACCGGGGAGCTGTTTTTT. It encodes CASSLGPAGLAGGDGTGELFF.

This chain connects TRBV5-4 to TRBJ2-2; D not resolved. Germline V gene lookup returns CDR1 SGHNT and CDR2 YYREEE (reference sequence). V lost 4 bases to trimming and J lost 0 bases, with 10 bases between them. The length of the CDR3 is 15 residues. CDR3 in amino acids: CASSPVSTNTGELFF. In nucleotides, the CDR3 is TGTGCCAGCAGCCCAGTCAGTACGAACACCGGGGAGCTGTTTTTT.

The rearrangement joins TRBV7-9 to TRBJ2-1; 12 bases map to TRBD1. CDR1 is SEHNR, CDR2 FQNEAQ, per germline (reference sequence). CDR3 length equals 17 residues. Trimming at V came to 7 bases and at J to 7 bases, leaving 14 bases not matched to a gene. The CDR3 protein is CASTGFFGTGGSNEQFF. The DNA for the CDR3 is TGTGCCAGCACTGGATTTTTTGGGACAGGGGGCTCGAATGAGCAGTTCTTC.

The chain carries TRBV29-1 and TRBJ1-2; 10 bases are shared with TRBD1. J was trimmed by 6 bases and V by 2 bases; bases with no gene match: 9. This CDR3 comprises 15 residues. Germline CDR1 reads SQVTM; CDR2 reads ANQGSEA. The CDR3 here is CSVEPWGQGLDGYTF. The CDR3 DNA reads as TGCAGCGTTGAACCTTGGGGACAGGGGCTTGATGGCTACACCTTC. The whole variable domain, filled in from reference TRBV29-1 and TRBJ1-2, reads SAVISQKPSRDICQRGTSLTIQCQVDSQVTMMFWYRQQPGQSLTLIATANQGSEATYESGFVIDKFPISRPNLTFSTLTVSNMSPEDSSIYLCSVEPWGQGLDGYTFGSGTRLTVV.

The J gene is TRBJ2-3, the V gene TRBV9; 7 nucleotides align to TRBD2. This CDR3 has 16 amino acids. CDR1 and CDR2 from the germline V gene are SGDLS and YYNGEE. With 0 bases clipped from V and 0 bases from J, the junction kept 4 bases outside the gene matches. The CDR3 DNA follows: TGTGCCAGCAGCGTAGGCGGGGGACCTAGCACAGATACGCAGTATTTT. Its translation is CASSVGGGPSTDTQYF.

The chain is built from TRBV5-4 and TRBJ2-3, with 9 bases that match TRBD2. The V and J ends lost 0 bases and 4 bases, in that order; junction bases with no gene match: 9. This CDR3 is built from 17 residues. Germline CDR1 SGHNT, CDR2 YYREEE (reference sequence). The CDR3 protein is CASSLAASGMSADTQYF. CDR3 DNA sequence: TGTGCCAGCAGCTTGGCGGCTAGCGGGATGTCGGCAGATACGCAGTATTTT. Supplemented by reference TRBV5-4 and TRBJ2-3, the full variable domain reads ETGVTQSPTHLIKTRGQQVTLRCSSQSGHNTVSWYQQALGQGPQFIFQYYREEENGRGNFPPRFSGLQFPNYSSELNVNALELDDSALYLCASSLAASGMSADTQYFGPGTRLTVL.

This chain joins TRBV29-1 and TRBJ2-1; a possible D gene is TRBD1 (5 bases). V was trimmed by 7 bases and J by 7 bases, leaving 17 bases between them. Germline V gene sequence: CDR1 SQVTM, CDR2 ANQGSEA. The CDR3 extends over 13 amino acids. The CDR3 region has the DNA TGCAGCGGAAGGGGAAGACACGTTAATGAGCAGTTCTTC. Its translation: CSGRGRHVNEQFF.

The V gene is TRBV6-6, the J gene TRBJ2-7, with D unclear. Looked up from germline, CDR1 is MNHNY and CDR2 is SVGAGI (reference sequence). This CDR3 comprises 14 residues. V was shortened by 6 bases and J by 0 bases, with 12 bases between the two germline ends. The CDR3: CASRPGSGSYEQYF. The CDR3 nucleotides read TGTGCCAGCAGACCAGGATCTGGCTCCTACGAGCAGTACTTC.

This clone was recorded only once. The chain recombines TRBV7-2 with TRBJ2-1, with D unclear. Per germline, CDR1 SGHTA and CDR2 FQGNSA. This CDR3 comprises 14 residues. V was pared by 0 bases and J by 5 bases, with 8 bases between. The CDR3 DNA reads TGTGCCAGCAGCTTAGCTGTGAGCCACAATGAGCAGTTCTTC. Its translation: CASSLAVSHNEQFF. The complete variable domain, with remaining parts taken from reference TRBV7-2 and TRBJ2-1, reads GAGVSQSPSNKVTEKGKDVELRCDPISGHTALYWYRQSLGQGLEFLIYFQGNSAPDKSGLPSDRFSAERTGGSVSTLTIQRTQQEDSAVYLCASSLAVSHNEQFFGPGTRLTVL.

This sequence joins TRBV6-5 and TRBJ1-1; D is possibly TRBD1 (5 bases). The V end was cut by 0 bases, the J end by 10 bases, with 12 bases between. Germline V gene data show CDR1 as MNHEY and CDR2 as SVGAGI. This CDR3 is 13 amino acids long. The CDR3, as DNA: TGTGCCAGCAGTTACTCGGGGGGAGGGGCAGCTTTCTTT. As protein: CASSYSGGGAAFF.

This chain joins TRBV19 and TRBJ2-5, with D possibly being TRBD1 (5 bases). V was cut by 4 bases and J by 0 bases, with 6 bases left in between. The germline V gene encodes CDR1 LNHDA and CDR2 SQIVND (reference sequence). The CDR3 has 13 amino acids. CDR3 region: CASSTGNQETQYF. In nucleotides, the CDR3 is TGTGCCAGTAGTACAGGGAACCAAGAGACCCAGTACTTC.

The chain recombines TRBV4-3 with TRBJ1-2, with TRBD1 as a possible D gene (5 bases). Germline V gene sequence: CDR1 LGHNA, CDR2 YSLEER. V was cut by 0 bases and J by 3 bases, with 14 bases left in between. CDR3 size: 16 residues. CDR3: CASSQDRGTEDYGYTF. The DNA for the CDR3 is TGCGCCAGCAGCCAAGATCGGGGGACGGAGGACTATGGCTACACCTTC.

V usage is TRBV5-1 and J usage is TRBJ2-3; TRBD2 agrees at 8 bases. The trim removed 6 bases at V and 5 bases at J, leaving 8 bases unmatched. The CDR3 totals 14 residues. Germline V gene sequence: CDR1 SGHRS, CDR2 YFSETQ. CDR3 protein: CASIAGGGGDTQYF. Written as DNA, the CDR3 is TGCGCCAGCATCGCGGGAGGCGGTGGAGATACGCAGTATTTT.

This chain joins TRBV7-3 and TRBJ2-3; 7 nucleotides align to TRBD2. The germline gives CDR1 SGHTA, CDR2 FQGTGA. V was pared by 5 bases and J by 0 bases, with 14 bases of the junction left unmatched. This CDR3 has 18 amino acids. CDR3 amino acids: CASSGPERGVTSTDTQYF. The CDR3 DNA sequence: TGTGCCAGCAGCGGGCCGGAACGGGGGGTTACTAGCACAGATACGCAGTATTTT.

The V and J genes are TRBV19 and TRBJ1-2, with D perhaps TRBD1 (6 bases). Trimming shortened V by 6 bases and J by 4 bases, and 15 bases separated the two germline ends. The germline gives CDR1 LNHDA, CDR2 SQIVND (reference sequence). This CDR3 region has 14 residues. DNA for the CDR3: TGTGCCAGTAGCCTTGGGACAACGAGCTATGGCTACACCTTC. Protein sequence: CASSLGTTSYGYTF.

CDR3 region: CASSPEGAQETQYF. Written as DNA, the CDR3 is TGTGCCAGCAGCCCTGAGGGGGCCCAAGAGACCCAGTACTTC. This chain connects TRBV28 to TRBJ2-5, with TRBD1 matching 7 bases. Germline CDR1 is MDHEN and CDR2 is SYDVKM. The V and J ends lost 6 bases and 1 base, in that order; junction bases with no gene match: 5. This CDR3 contains 14 residues. Supplemented by reference TRBV28 and TRBJ2-5, the full variable domain reads DVKVTQSSRYLVKRTGEKVFLECVQDMDHENMFWYRQDPGLGLRLIYFSYDVKMKEKGDIPEGYSVSREKKERFSLILESASTNQTSMYLCASSPEGAQETQYFGPGTRLLVL.

The genes are TRBV9 and TRBJ2-7; 8 positions agree with TRBD1. With V trimmed by 2 bases and J by 4 bases, 8 bases remained unmatched. The CDR3 is 15 amino acids. Per germline, CDR1 SGDLS and CDR2 YYNGEE. CDR3 coding DNA: TGTGCCAGCAGCGTTCAAGCAGGACAGGGTTACGAGCAGTACTTC. Its translation is CASSVQAGQGYEQYF.